This T cell receptor (beta chain) was captured by sequencing in a study of blood T cell repertoires in COVID-19. In this sample, this clone turned up once. The repertoire was sequenced with immunoSEQ multiplex PCR; TCRdb's copy has only in-frame clones and lacks some. The data show around 18,000 clones, with approximately 89% seen just once and about 13% held by the top ten. This CDR3 has 15 amino acids. Trimming took 4 bases from V and 5 from J; bases not matched to a gene: 8. The germline gives CDR1 KGHSH, CDR2 LQKENI. The V gene is TRBV18, the J gene TRBJ2-4; 7 bases map to TRBD2. Input material: peripheral blood. The TCR originated in a man aged 55-75 years with active COVID-19. DNA of the CDR3: TGTGCCAGCTCACTTAGATCCGGACTAGAAAACATTCAGTACTTC. Translated: CASSLRSGLENIQYF.